The T cell receptor beta chain described here comes from a study of regulatory T cells in long-lasting Graves disease (dated by TCRdb to about 2021). About the investigation overall: Patients with newly diagnosed Graves' disease had been on antithyroid drugs for under 3 months. A total of 33 samples underwent TCR sequencing: approximately 13 from persistent and around 20 from newly diagnosed Graves' disease patients. This study used TCR sequencing and RNA sequencing of peripheral blood to compare persistent Graves' disease patients against newly diagnosed Graves' disease patients. The study took place in China and was registered as a clinical trial. What the authors observed across the whole study: Persistent Graves' disease patients showed lower TCR Shannon entropy and fewer highly expanded clones than newly diagnosed patients, suggesting clonal expansion. Because the primary lesion, thyroid tissue, could not be accessed, the study looked at peripheral blood alone. Patients with persistent disease shared more public clonotypes (approximately 2,500) than newly diagnosed patients did (more than 900). Preferential use of TRBV28, TRBJ1-2 and TRBJ2-5 was observed in persistent disease, whereas TRBV20-1 and TRBJ2-1 were favored in newly diagnosed disease. The small sample size was acknowledged by the authors as a limitation that may reduce accuracy. Sequencing and analysis were limited to the TCR beta chain.

This clonotype showed up many times. Its antigen is unknown. No much larger clone exists at a distance of one base, and base qualities are not known. The library was built by means of multiplex PCR. The instrument given in TCRdb is Illumina HiSeq 4000. To build TCR beta libraries, CDR3 regions were amplified by Arm-PCR using iRepertoire HTBI primers. PCR products were gel purified before sequencing. The authors' analysis ran thus. Gene usage analysis of CDR3 amino acid clonotypes relied on the roughly 60 TRBV and 13 to 15 TRBJ segments identified across samples. COPE and FqMerger were used to merge the filtered high-quality paired reads into contigs. BLAST was used to align contigs to IMGT TRBV, TRBD and TRBJ reference genes, with CDR3 defined following IMGT. Highly expanded clones were defined as clonotypes with a frequency above 0.1%. Shannon entropy was used to measure repertoire diversity, and the Gini coefficient was used to measure V-J evenness. A clonotype found in more than one individual was treated as public. The public reads were reanalyzed by TCRdb: fastp trimming at Q25, MiXCR alignment, in-frame beta chains only. Every CDR3 protein is listed once, alongside the most common genes and DNA of its rows. For this entry, the V and J calls and clone size follow TCRdb and not the study's own pipeline. This sample has 200,000 to 250,000 distinct CDR3 sequences in its table, and 20% to 25% of those were observed once. In total, the top ten clones hold about 14% of the sample.

The time point label, read with the paper, signifies: newly diagnosed GD, antithyroid drugs for less than 3 months. RNA was extracted from PBMCs in TRIzol for both TCR sequencing and RNA sequencing. Graves' disease was diagnosed according to American Thyroid Association guidelines. The patients came from an endocrinology department in Xi'an, China. Each patient gave approximately 9 milliliters of peripheral blood, collected in an EDTA anticoagulant tube. Ficoll Paque Plus density gradient separation was used to isolate PBMCs, and no further T cell sorting was performed. An Agilent 2100 Bioanalyzer and agarose gel were used to check RNA quality, while a NanoDrop 2000 measured RNA concentration. V sheds 1 base and J sheds 5 bases, leaving 11 bases between their ends. CDR1 and CDR2 are drawn from the germline V gene: SGHTA, FQGNSA. The CDR3 goes from the cysteine to the phenylalanine over 14 residues. Only CDR3 DNA remains: 42 bases, in frame from the first base.

The sequence was obtained from a female donor with Graves disease. The receptor chain draws on TRBV7-2 and TRBJ1-1, with the D gene not clear enough to name. The sequencing here drew on peripheral blood mononuclear cells (PBMCs), taken at new diagnosis, from a patient treated with antithyroid drugs. The CDR3 corresponds to CASSLGLTGTEAFF. The bases read TGTGCCAGCAGCTTAGGACTAACGGGGACTGAAGCTTTCTTT.